This T cell receptor beta chain was found in a study of beta chain features in type 1 diabetes. Many counts were recorded for this clone. The antigen is undetermined. Findings and limits, study-wide: Comparison showed that naive, central memory and Treg TCRB repertoires appeared more similar among patients than among healthy donors. Insertions at VDJ junctions were less frequent in type 1 diabetes patients. These patients also deleted more nucleotides at the same junctions. Researchers cautioned that cDNA sequencing could over-represent cells with high TCR expression.

The entirety of the isolated RNA underwent reverse transcription, so expressed TCRB transcripts were sequenced. Assay used: immunoSEQ multiplex PCR; TCRdb lists only in-frame clones, some missing. The data contain about 160,000 clones, 7% to 10% of them singletons. Sorting gave populations that all exceeded 98% purity. Germline V gene lookup returns CDR1 MGHRA and CDR2 YSYEKL. V lost 1 base, J lost 4 bases, and 4 bases stayed unmatched. The CDR3 loop spans 15 amino acids. Sequencing was done on a sample of central memory CD4+ T cells from blood. This sequence originates from a woman under 30 in good health. This chain connects TRBV4-1 to TRBJ2-7; 10 bases agree with TRBD2. The CDR3 DNA sequence: TGCGCCAGCAGCCAAGGTCGAGCGGGAGGGTACGAGCAGTACTTC. As protein: CASSQGRAGGYEQYF.